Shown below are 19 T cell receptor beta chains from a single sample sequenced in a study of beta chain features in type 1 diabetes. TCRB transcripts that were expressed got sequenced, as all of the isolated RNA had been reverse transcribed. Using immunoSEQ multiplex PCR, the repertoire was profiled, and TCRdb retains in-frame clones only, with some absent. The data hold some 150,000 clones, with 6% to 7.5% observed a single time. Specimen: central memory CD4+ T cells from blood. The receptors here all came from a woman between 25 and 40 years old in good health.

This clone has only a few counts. Here the CDR3 reads CASTPHPDRGSNQPQHF. The CDR3 nucleotides are TGTGCCAGCACCCCTCACCCCGACAGGGGTAGCAATCAGCCCCAGCATTTT. V is TRBV9 and J is TRBJ1-5; TRBD1 matches 8 bases. CDR3 length equals 17 residues. The V gene end was trimmed by 6 bases and the J gene end by 0 bases; junction bases not matched to a gene: 11. Germline CDR1 SGDLS, CDR2 YYNGEE.

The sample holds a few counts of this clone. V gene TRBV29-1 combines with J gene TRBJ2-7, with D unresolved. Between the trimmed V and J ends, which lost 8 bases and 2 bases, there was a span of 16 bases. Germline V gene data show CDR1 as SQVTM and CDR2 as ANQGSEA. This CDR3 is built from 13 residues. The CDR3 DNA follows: TGCAGCCCTCCCCCGAGGCATCCCTACGAGCAGTACTTC. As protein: CSPPPRHPYEQYF.

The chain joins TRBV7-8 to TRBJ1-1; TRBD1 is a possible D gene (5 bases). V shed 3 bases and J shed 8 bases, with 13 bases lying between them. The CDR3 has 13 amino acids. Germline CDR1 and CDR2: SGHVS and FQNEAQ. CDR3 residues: CASSFRQPQEAFF. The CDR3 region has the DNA TGTGCCAGCAGCTTTCGACAGCCACAGGAAGCTTTCTTT. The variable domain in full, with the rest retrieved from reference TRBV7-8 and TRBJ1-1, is GAGVSQSPRYKVAKRGQDVALRCDPISGHVSLFWYQQALGQGPEFLTYFQNEAQLDKSGLPSDRFFAERPEGSVSTLKIQRTQQEDSAVYLCASSFRQPQEAFFGQGTRLTVV.

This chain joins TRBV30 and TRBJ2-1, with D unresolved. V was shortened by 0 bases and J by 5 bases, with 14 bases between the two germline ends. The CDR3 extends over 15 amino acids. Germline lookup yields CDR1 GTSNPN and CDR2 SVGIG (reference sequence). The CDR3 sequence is CAWSVLGKADNEQFF. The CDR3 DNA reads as TGTGCCTGGAGTGTACTCGGCAAGGCGGACAATGAGCAGTTCTTC.

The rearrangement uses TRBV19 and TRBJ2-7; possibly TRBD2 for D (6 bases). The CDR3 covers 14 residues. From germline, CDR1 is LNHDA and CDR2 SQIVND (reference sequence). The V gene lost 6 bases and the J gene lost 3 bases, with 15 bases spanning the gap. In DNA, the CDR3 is TGTGCCAGTAGGCCCGGCGGGGCGGACTACGAGCAGTACTTC. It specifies CASRPGGADYEQYF.

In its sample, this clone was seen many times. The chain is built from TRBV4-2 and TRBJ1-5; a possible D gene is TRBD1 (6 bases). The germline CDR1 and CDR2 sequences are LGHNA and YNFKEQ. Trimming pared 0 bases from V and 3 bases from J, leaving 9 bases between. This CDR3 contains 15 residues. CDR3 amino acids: CASSQEWDNNQPQHF. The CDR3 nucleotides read TGTGCCAGCAGCCAAGAATGGGACAACAATCAGCCCCAGCATTTT.

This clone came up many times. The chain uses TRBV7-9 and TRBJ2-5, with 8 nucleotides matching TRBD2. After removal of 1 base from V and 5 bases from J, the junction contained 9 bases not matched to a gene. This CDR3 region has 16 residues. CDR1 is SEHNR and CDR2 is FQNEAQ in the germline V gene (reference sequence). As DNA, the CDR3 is TGTGCCAGCAGCTTAGGGACTAGCTCCGGAGCGGAGACCCAGTACTTC. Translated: CASSLGTSSGAETQYF.

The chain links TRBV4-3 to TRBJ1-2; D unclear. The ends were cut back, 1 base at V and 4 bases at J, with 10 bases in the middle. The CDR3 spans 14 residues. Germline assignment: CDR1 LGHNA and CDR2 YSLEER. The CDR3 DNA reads TGCGCCAGCAGCCAAGCCCGAGAGCGCTATGGCTACACCTTC. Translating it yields CASSQARERYGYTF.

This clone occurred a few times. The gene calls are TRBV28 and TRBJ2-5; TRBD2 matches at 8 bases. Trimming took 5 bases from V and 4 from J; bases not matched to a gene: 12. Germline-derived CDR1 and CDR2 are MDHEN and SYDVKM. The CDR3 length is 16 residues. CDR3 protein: CASSPYSGSVRETQYF. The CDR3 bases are TGTGCCAGCAGTCCCTACAGCGGGAGTGTCCGAGAGACCCAGTACTTC.

This chain's CDR3 is CASSFPGSGANVLTF. As DNA, the CDR3 is TGTGCCAGCAGCTTCCCCGGCTCTGGGGCCAACGTCCTGACTTTC. The chain combines TRBV7-3 with TRBJ2-6; D ambiguous. V was trimmed by 3 bases and J by 0 bases, leaving 6 bases between them. The length of the CDR3 is 15 residues. The germline CDR1 and CDR2 sequences are SGHTA and FQGTGA.

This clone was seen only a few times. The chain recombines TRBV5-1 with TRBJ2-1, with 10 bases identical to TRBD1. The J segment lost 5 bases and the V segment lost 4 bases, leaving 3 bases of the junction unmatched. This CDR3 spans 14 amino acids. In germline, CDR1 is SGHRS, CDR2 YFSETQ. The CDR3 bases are TGCGCCAGCAGCCTCGGGACAGGGGACAATGAGCAGTTCTTC. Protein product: CASSLGTGDNEQFF.

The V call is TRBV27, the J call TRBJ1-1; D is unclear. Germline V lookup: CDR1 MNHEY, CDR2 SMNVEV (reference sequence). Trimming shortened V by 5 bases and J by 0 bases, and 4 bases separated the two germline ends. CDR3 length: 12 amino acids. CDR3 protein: CASSPLNTEAFF. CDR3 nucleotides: TGTGCCAGCAGTCCTTTGAACACTGAAGCTTTCTTT.

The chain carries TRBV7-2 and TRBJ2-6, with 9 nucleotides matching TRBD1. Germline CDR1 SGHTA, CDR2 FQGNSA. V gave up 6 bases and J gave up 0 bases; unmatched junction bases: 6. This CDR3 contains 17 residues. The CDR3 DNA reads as TGTGCCAGCAGATGGGGACAGGGCTCCTCTGGGGCCAACGTCCTGACTTTC. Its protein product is CASRWGQGSSGANVLTF.

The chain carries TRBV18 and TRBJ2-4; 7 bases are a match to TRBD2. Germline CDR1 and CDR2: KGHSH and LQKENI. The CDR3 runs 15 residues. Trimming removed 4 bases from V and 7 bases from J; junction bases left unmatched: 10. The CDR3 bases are TGTGCCAGCTCACTTACCGGGACTATCGGCAACATTCAGTACTTC. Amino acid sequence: CASSLTGTIGNIQYF.

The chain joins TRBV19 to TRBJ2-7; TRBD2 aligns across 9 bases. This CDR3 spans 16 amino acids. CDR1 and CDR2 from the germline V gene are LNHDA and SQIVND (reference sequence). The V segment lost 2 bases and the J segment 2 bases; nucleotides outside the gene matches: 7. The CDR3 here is CASSISKGLAAYEQYF. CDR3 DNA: TGTGCCAGTAGTATATCGAAGGGACTAGCAGCCTACGAGCAGTACTTC. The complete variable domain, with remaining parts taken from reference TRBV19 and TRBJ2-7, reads DGGITQSPKYLFRKEGQNVTLSCEQNLNHDAMYWYRQDPGQGLRLIYYSQIVNDFQKGDIAEGYSVSREKKESFPLTVTSAQKNPTAFYLCASSISKGLAAYEQYFGPGTRLTVT.

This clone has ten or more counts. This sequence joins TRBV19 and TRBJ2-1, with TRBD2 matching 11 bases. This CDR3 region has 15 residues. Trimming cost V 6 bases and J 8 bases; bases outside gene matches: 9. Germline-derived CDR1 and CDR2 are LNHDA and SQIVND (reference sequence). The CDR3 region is CASSTSGSVVYEQFF. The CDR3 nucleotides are TGTGCCAGTAGCACTAGCGGGAGTGTTGTCTATGAGCAGTTCTTC.

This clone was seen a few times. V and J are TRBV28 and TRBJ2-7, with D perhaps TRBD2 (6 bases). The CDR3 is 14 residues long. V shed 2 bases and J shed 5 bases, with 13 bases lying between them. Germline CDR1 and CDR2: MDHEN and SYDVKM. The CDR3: CASSLGGRTDEQYF. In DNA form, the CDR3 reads TGTGCCAGCAGTTTAGGGGGGAGGACCGACGAGCAGTACTTC.

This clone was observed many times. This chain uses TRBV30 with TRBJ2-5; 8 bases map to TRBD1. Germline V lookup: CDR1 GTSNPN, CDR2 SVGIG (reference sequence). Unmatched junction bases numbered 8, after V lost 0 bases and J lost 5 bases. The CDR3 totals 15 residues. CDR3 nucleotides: TGTGCCTGGAGTGTAGTTGGACAGGGCTATGAGACCCAGTACTTC. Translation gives CAWSVVGQGYETQYF.

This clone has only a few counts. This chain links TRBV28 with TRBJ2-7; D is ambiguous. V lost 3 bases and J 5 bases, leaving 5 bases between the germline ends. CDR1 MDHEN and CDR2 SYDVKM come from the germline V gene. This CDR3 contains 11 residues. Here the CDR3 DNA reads TGTGCCAGCAGTTTCCCCAACGAGCAGTACTTC. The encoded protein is CASSFPNEQYF. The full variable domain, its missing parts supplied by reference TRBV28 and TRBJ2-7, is DVKVTQSSRYLVKRTGEKVFLECVQDMDHENMFWYRQDPGLGLRLIYFSYDVKMKEKGDIPEGYSVSREKKERFSLILESASTNQTSMYLCASSFPNEQYFGPGTRLTVT.